The rows below give T cell receptor beta chains drawn from one sample of a study of Ad26.COV2.S vaccination and SARS-CoV-2 variants. Assay: immunoSEQ multiplex PCR; the TCRdb copy retains only in-frame clones and omits some. The profile shows around 450,000 clones, roughly 87% of them singletons. The input for sequencing was peripheral blood, taken in a trial of Ad26.COV2.S vaccine versus placebo. The source is a person between 18 and 65 years old who received the Ad26.COV2.S COVID-19 vaccine or a placebo. The CDR3 runs from the conserved cysteine through the conserved F or W. Each record gives: D gene, J gene, clone size, V gene, CDR3 DNA, CDR3 protein. D genes are given only for firm matches. The listing skips clone size in some rows; elsewhere it reads once, few, many or a size class.

d_gene: -; j_gene: TRBJ2-3; abundance: -; v_gene: TRBV7-2; CDR3nt: TGTGCCAGCAGCTTCGGACAGAGCACAGATACGCAGTATTTT; CDR3aa: CASSFGQSTDTQYF
d_gene: -; j_gene: TRBJ1-4; abundance: -; v_gene: TRBV28; CDR3nt: TGTGCCAGCAGTTTAGCCAGTGGAAAACTGTTTTTT; CDR3aa: CASSLASGKLFF
d_gene: -; j_gene: TRBJ1-2; abundance: -; v_gene: TRBV29-1; CDR3nt: TGCAGCGTAAGCCAGGGGACCGACTATGGCTACACCTTC; CDR3aa: CSVSQGTDYGYTF
d_gene: TRBD2; j_gene: TRBJ2-3; abundance: -; v_gene: TRBV7-7; CDR3nt: TGTGCTAGCAGCTCCGGGACTAGCGGGATGGATACGCAGTATTTT; CDR3aa: CASSSGTSGMDTQYF
d_gene: -; j_gene: TRBJ1-1; abundance: -; v_gene: TRBV21-1; CDR3nt: TGTGCCAGCAGCAAAAGGAGGGGAGACACTGAAGCTTTCTTT; CDR3aa: CASSKRRGDTEAFF
d_gene: TRBD2; j_gene: TRBJ2-1; abundance: -; v_gene: TRBV19; CDR3nt: TGTGCCAGTAGCCCTAGCGGGAGCTCCTACAATGAGCAGTTCTTC; CDR3aa: CASSPSGSSYNEQFF
d_gene: -; j_gene: TRBJ1-2; abundance: -; v_gene: TRBV19; CDR3nt: TGTGCCAGTAGTAGCGCAGCATCCTATGGCTACACCTTC; CDR3aa: CASSSAASYGYTF
d_gene: TRBD2; j_gene: TRBJ2-2; abundance: -; v_gene: TRBV5-1; CDR3nt: TGCGCCAGCAGCCAGACTAGCGGTTCTACCGGGGAGCTGTTTTTT; CDR3aa: CASSQTSGSTGELFF
d_gene: -; j_gene: TRBJ2-4; abundance: -; v_gene: TRBV7-2; CDR3nt: TGTGCCAGCAGCTTAGAAGGCGGGATGGTCAAAAACATTCAGTACTTC; CDR3aa: CASSLEGGMVKNIQYF
d_gene: TRBD1; j_gene: TRBJ1-5; abundance: -; v_gene: TRBV28; CDR3nt: TGTGCCAGCATGGGAACAGGGGGTAATCAGCCCCAGCATTTT; CDR3aa: CASMGTGGNQPQHF
d_gene: TRBD2; j_gene: TRBJ2-1; abundance: once; v_gene: TRBV5-4; CDR3nt: TGTGCCAGCAGGGCAGCGGGAGGGCCGATCTCCTACAATGAGCAGTTCTTC; CDR3aa: CASRAAGGPISYNEQFF
d_gene: TRBD1; j_gene: TRBJ1-1; abundance: -; v_gene: TRBV5-1; CDR3nt: TGCGCCAGCAGCTTGGCAGGACAGGGGGCATATTTGGCCACTGAAGCTTTCTTT; CDR3aa: CASSLAGQGAYLATEAFF
d_gene: TRBD2; j_gene: TRBJ2-3; abundance: once; v_gene: TRBV6-5; CDR3nt: TGTGCCAGCAGGGGACTAGCGAAAAGCACAGATACGCAGTATTTT; CDR3aa: CASRGLAKSTDTQYF
d_gene: -; j_gene: TRBJ1-2; abundance: few; v_gene: TRBV7-3; CDR3nt: TGTGCCAGCAGCTTAGGAAAGCTTGGCTACACCTTC; CDR3aa: CASSLGKLGYTF
d_gene: TRBD1; j_gene: TRBJ2-5; abundance: -; v_gene: TRBV7-6; CDR3nt: TGTGCCAGCAGCCCCAACAGGGGGCTCCAAGAGACCCAGTACTTC; CDR3aa: CASSPNRGLQETQYF
d_gene: -; j_gene: TRBJ2-7; abundance: -; v_gene: TRBV9; CDR3nt: TGTGCCAGCAGCGTAGGAATGGGCGGCGCCTACGAGCAGTACTTC; CDR3aa: CASSVGMGGAYEQYF
d_gene: -; j_gene: TRBJ1-1; abundance: once; v_gene: TRBV11-3; CDR3nt: TGTGCCAGCAGCGCCCGGACAGCCCAAGGGGGGACTGAAGCTTTCTTT; CDR3aa: CASSARTAQGGTEAFF
d_gene: -; j_gene: TRBJ2-7; abundance: few; v_gene: TRBV18; CDR3nt: TGTGCCAGCTCACCAATCCTTGCGGGGAGCTCCTACGAGCAGTACTTC; CDR3aa: CASSPILAGSSYEQYF
d_gene: -; j_gene: TRBJ1-2; abundance: once; v_gene: TRBV15; CDR3nt: TGTGCCACCAGCAAAGGCGTAGGCTCGGACTATGGCTACACCTTC; CDR3aa: CATSKGVGSDYGYTF
d_gene: -; j_gene: TRBJ2-1; abundance: -; v_gene: TRBV7-2; CDR3nt: TGTGCCAGCAGCTTCCTATCCTACAATGAGCAGTTCTTC; CDR3aa: CASSFLSYNEQFF
d_gene: -; j_gene: TRBJ1-5; abundance: -; v_gene: TRBV29-1; CDR3nt: TGCAGCGTTGGGGACGTAAGCAATCAGCCCCAGCATTTT; CDR3aa: CSVGDVSNQPQHF
d_gene: -; j_gene: TRBJ2-7; abundance: once; v_gene: TRBV28; CDR3nt: TGTGCCAGCAGTTTCAGCGGGCAATACGAGCAGTACTTC; CDR3aa: CASSFSGQYEQYF
d_gene: -; j_gene: TRBJ2-3; abundance: -; v_gene: TRBV28; CDR3nt: TGTGCCAGCAGTTCCCAGGATCCTCTTAACACAGATACGCAGTATTTT; CDR3aa: CASSSQDPLNTDTQYF
d_gene: -; j_gene: TRBJ1-1; abundance: -; v_gene: TRBV28; CDR3nt: TGTGCCAGCAGTACCGGACCTTTAATAAGGAACACTGAAGCTTTCTTT; CDR3aa: CASSTGPLIRNTEAFF
d_gene: -; j_gene: TRBJ2-3; abundance: -; v_gene: TRBV27; CDR3nt: TGTGCCAGCAGTTTATCGCAGTGGCCTGTTTCATATTTT; CDR3aa: CASSLSQWPVSYF
d_gene: -; j_gene: TRBJ2-1; abundance: -; v_gene: TRBV24-1; CDR3nt: TGTGCCACCAGTGTTACCGGGGGAGACTACAATGAGCAGTTCTTC; CDR3aa: CATSVTGGDYNEQFF
d_gene: TRBD2; j_gene: TRBJ2-7; abundance: -; v_gene: TRBV7-8; CDR3nt: TGTGCCAGCAGCCCCCCGCTAGCGGCTCCCTACGAGCAGTACTTC; CDR3aa: CASSPPLAAPYEQYF
d_gene: -; j_gene: TRBJ2-7; abundance: -; v_gene: TRBV6-5; CDR3nt: TGTGCCAGCAGATTCCAGGTAGCGGATTCCTACGAGCAGTACTTC; CDR3aa: CASRFQVADSYEQYF
d_gene: -; j_gene: TRBJ2-2; abundance: few; v_gene: TRBV20-1; CDR3nt: TGCAGTGCTAGAGACACCGGGGAGCTGTTTTTT; CDR3aa: CSARDTGELFF
d_gene: TRBD2; j_gene: TRBJ2-1; abundance: -; v_gene: TRBV6-2/TRBV6-3; CDR3nt: TGTGCCAGCAGTTACAGCCTAGCGGCCTACAATGAGCAGTTCTTC; CDR3aa: CASSYSLAAYNEQFF
d_gene: TRBD1; j_gene: TRBJ1-6; abundance: once; v_gene: TRBV6-5; CDR3nt: TGTGCCAGCAGTAACGACAGGGTGGCACCCCTCCACTTT; CDR3aa: CASSNDRVAPLHF
d_gene: -; j_gene: TRBJ2-7; abundance: -; v_gene: TRBV20-1; CDR3nt: TGCAGTGCTAGAGATGCATACGAGCAGTACTTC; CDR3aa: CSARDAYEQYF
d_gene: -; j_gene: TRBJ1-2; abundance: -; v_gene: TRBV11-1; CDR3nt: TGTGCCAGCAGCTTAGAAGTTGGCGGAACCTATGGCTACACCTTC; CDR3aa: CASSLEVGGTYGYTF
d_gene: TRBD2; j_gene: TRBJ2-5; abundance: once; v_gene: TRBV19; CDR3nt: TGTGCCAGTAGTATCCGGGGGGGTCGAGAGACCCAGTACTTC; CDR3aa: CASSIRGGRETQYF
d_gene: -; j_gene: TRBJ2-3; abundance: -; v_gene: TRBV19; CDR3nt: TGTGCCAGTAGTGGGGGATCAGGGAGCACAGATACGCAGTATTTT; CDR3aa: CASSGGSGSTDTQYF
d_gene: -; j_gene: TRBJ1-4; abundance: -; v_gene: TRBV7-8; CDR3nt: TGTGCCAGCAGCTTAAGAAATACTGATGGACTGTTTTTT; CDR3aa: CASSLRNTDGLFF
d_gene: -; j_gene: TRBJ2-1; abundance: -; v_gene: TRBV30; CDR3nt: TGTGCCTGGAGTGGCTTCGACCGGAGCGGCGCGTTCTTC; CDR3aa: CAWSGFDRSGAFF
d_gene: -; j_gene: TRBJ2-1; abundance: -; v_gene: TRBV4-3; CDR3nt: TGCGCCAGCAGCCAAGAATTCCGGAATGAGCAGTTCTTC; CDR3aa: CASSQEFRNEQFF
d_gene: -; j_gene: TRBJ2-5; abundance: -; v_gene: TRBV5-1; CDR3nt: TGCGCCAGCAGCTTGGGACGGCCGACGGGGGAGACCCAGTACTTC; CDR3aa: CASSLGRPTGETQYF
d_gene: TRBD1; j_gene: TRBJ1-1; abundance: -; v_gene: TRBV30; CDR3nt: TGTGCCTGGAGTGGGGACAGGGGAATGAACACTGAAGCTTTCTTT; CDR3aa: CAWSGDRGMNTEAFF
d_gene: TRBD2; j_gene: TRBJ2-5; abundance: -; v_gene: TRBV2; CDR3nt: TGTGCCAGCAGTAAGGGACTAGCGGGAGCAGAGACCCAGTACTTC; CDR3aa: CASSKGLAGAETQYF
d_gene: -; j_gene: TRBJ1-2; abundance: once; v_gene: TRBV9; CDR3nt: TGTGCCAGCAGCCCCTGGACCCATGGCTACACCTTC; CDR3aa: CASSPWTHGYTF